Shown below are 10 T cell receptor beta chains from a single sample sequenced in a study of cytomegalovirus exposure and HLA in healthy donors. In the PCR, 60 Vbeta and 13 Jbeta primers were used. Some clones are missing from TCRdb's copy, which holds only in-frame ones; the method was immunoSEQ multiplex PCR. The sample yields under 170,000 clones, around 79% seen once. The sequenced material came from PBMCs. The source is a human donor in good health.

This clone has just one count. This rearrangement joins TRBV14 to TRBJ1-1; no clear D. CDR1 and CDR2 from the germline V gene are SGHDN and FVKESK. V lost 8 bases and J lost 3, with 13 bases in between. The CDR3 consists of 13 residues. CDR3 DNA sequence: TGTGCCAGCCGGAGGCCCGGGGACACTGAAGCTTTCTTT. Its translation: CASRRPGDTEAFF. The whole variable domain, remainder taken from reference TRBV14 and TRBJ1-1, is EAGVTQFPSHSVIEKGQTVTLRCDPISGHDNLYWYRRVMGKEIKFLLHFVKESKQDESGMPNNRFLAERTGGTYSTLKVQPAELEDSGVYFCASRRPGDTEAFFGQGTRLTVV.

The rearrangement links TRBV4-2 to TRBJ1-5; 9 bases map to TRBD1. The germline CDR1 and CDR2 sequences are LGHNA and YNFKEQ. The CDR3 contains 15 residues. With V trimmed by 5 bases and J by 8 bases, 10 bases remained unmatched. CDR3 DNA: TGTGCCAGCAGCGGCGGGACAGGGAGTGTGAAGCCCCAGCATTTT. Its protein is CASSGGTGSVKPQHF.

As to this clone: Other DNA sequences of this sample code for an identical CDR3. As DNA, the CDR3 is TGTGCCAGCAGCCCGCAGGGGGGAACAGATACGCAGTATTTT. Translation: CASSPQGGTDTQYF. The chain carries TRBV7-3 and TRBJ2-3; D perhaps matches TRBD1 (7 bases). The CDR3 covers 14 residues. Germline V gene data show CDR1 as SGHTA and CDR2 as FQGTGA. With 5 bases removed from V and 3 bases from J, the gap between germline ends came to 12 bases.

V is TRBV15 and J is TRBJ2-1; 7 positions match TRBD2. The V gene end was trimmed by 3 bases and the J gene end by 3 bases; junction bases not matched to a gene: 14. Germline values: CDR1 LNHNV, CDR2 YYDKDF (reference sequence). The CDR3 has 18 residues. Here the CDR3 reads CATSSTSEGPWVYNEQFF. The CDR3 DNA sequence: TGTGCCACCAGCAGTACTAGCGAGGGTCCCTGGGTCTACAATGAGCAGTTCTTC.

V gene TRBV7-8 combines with J gene TRBJ2-2, with 8 bases that match TRBD1. CDR3 length: 17 residues. Losses at the gene ends were 4 bases for V and 1 base for J; bases not matched to a gene: 8. Per germline, CDR1 SGHVS and CDR2 FQNEAQ. CDR3 loop: CASSYLTGGLNTGELFF. As DNA, the CDR3 is TGTGCCAGCAGCTATCTCACAGGGGGTCTGAACACCGGGGAGCTGTTTTTT.

The chain joins TRBV5-1 to TRBJ2-7; TRBD1 matches 10 bases. This CDR3 region has 15 residues. V trimming: 0 bases; J trimming: 9 bases; junction bases outside the gene matches: 9. Germline V gene data show CDR1 as SGHRS and CDR2 as YFSETQ. CDR3 sequence (DNA): TGCGCCAGCAGCTTGGGGGGACAGGGGACTACGATGCAGTACTTC. It translates to CASSLGGQGTTMQYF.

V is TRBV27 and J is TRBJ1-1; D is uncertain. Looked up from germline, CDR1 is MNHEY and CDR2 is SMNVEV (reference sequence). Trimming removed 2 bases from V and 1 base from J, with 11 bases in between. CDR3 length equals 15 residues. The CDR3 bases are TGTGCCAGCAGTTTAGGGCCACCCAGGAACACTGAAGCTTTCTTT. It specifies CASSLGPPRNTEAFF.

V gene TRBV7-8 combines with J gene TRBJ1-6; D is ambiguous. CDR1 SGHVS and CDR2 FQNEAQ come from the germline V gene. V lost 0 bases, J lost 10 bases, and 7 bases lay in between. The CDR3 spans 13 residues. CDR3 bases: TGTGCCAGCAGCTTAGCCAGTGAATCACCCCTCCACTTT. Its translation: CASSLASESPLHF.

This chain uses TRBV13 with TRBJ1-1, with D maybe TRBD1 (6 bases). The CDR3 sequence is 17 residues long. V lost 2 bases to trimming and J lost 0 bases, with 16 bases between them. CDR1 and CDR2 (germline): PRHDT, FYEKMQ (reference sequence). DNA of the CDR3: TGTGCCAGCAGCTTACCCTGGGGAAGGGGGATGAACACTGAAGCTTTCTTT. Translated: CASSLPWGRGMNTEAFF.

The chain uses TRBV5-1 and TRBJ2-1; TRBD1 might be the D (7 bases). Germline V CDR1 and CDR2: SGHRS, YFSETQ. Trimming removed 1 base at V and 14 bases at J, with 10 bases between. This CDR3 contains 11 residues. The CDR3 loop is CASSLTGEEFF. In DNA, the CDR3 is TGCGCCAGCAGCTTGACAGGGGAGGAGTTCTTC.